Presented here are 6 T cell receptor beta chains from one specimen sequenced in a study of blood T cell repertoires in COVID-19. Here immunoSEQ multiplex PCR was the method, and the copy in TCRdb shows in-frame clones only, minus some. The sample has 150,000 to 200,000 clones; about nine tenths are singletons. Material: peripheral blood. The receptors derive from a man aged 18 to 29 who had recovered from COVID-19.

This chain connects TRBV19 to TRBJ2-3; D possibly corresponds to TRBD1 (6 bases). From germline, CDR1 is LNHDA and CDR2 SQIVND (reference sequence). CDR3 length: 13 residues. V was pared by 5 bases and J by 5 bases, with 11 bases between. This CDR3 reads CASSSLRGDTQYF. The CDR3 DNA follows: TGTGCCAGTAGTTCCCTCAGGGGAGATACGCAGTATTTT. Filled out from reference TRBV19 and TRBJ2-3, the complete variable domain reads DGGITQSPKYLFRKEGQNVTLSCEQNLNHDAMYWYRQDPGQGLRLIYYSQIVNDFQKGDIAEGYSVSREKKESFPLTVTSAQKNPTAFYLCASSSLRGDTQYFGPGTRLTVL.

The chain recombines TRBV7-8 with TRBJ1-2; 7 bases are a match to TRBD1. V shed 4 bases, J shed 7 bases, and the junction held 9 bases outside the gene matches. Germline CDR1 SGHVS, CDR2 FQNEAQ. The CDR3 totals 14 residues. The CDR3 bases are TGTGCCAGCAGCTCCCCCAGGGGGGCAAGTGGCTACACCTTC. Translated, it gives CASSSPRGASGYTF. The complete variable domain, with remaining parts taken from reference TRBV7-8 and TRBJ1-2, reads GAGVSQSPRYKVAKRGQDVALRCDPISGHVSLFWYQQALGQGPEFLTYFQNEAQLDKSGLPSDRFFAERPEGSVSTLKIQRTQQEDSAVYLCASSSPRGASGYTFGSGTRLTVV.

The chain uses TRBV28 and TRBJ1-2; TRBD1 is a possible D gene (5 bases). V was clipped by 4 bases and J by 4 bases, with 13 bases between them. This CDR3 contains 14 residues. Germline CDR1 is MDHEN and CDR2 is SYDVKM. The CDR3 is CASSSAGGVYGYTF. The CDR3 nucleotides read TGTGCCAGCAGTTCAGCCGGAGGGGTCTATGGCTACACCTTC.

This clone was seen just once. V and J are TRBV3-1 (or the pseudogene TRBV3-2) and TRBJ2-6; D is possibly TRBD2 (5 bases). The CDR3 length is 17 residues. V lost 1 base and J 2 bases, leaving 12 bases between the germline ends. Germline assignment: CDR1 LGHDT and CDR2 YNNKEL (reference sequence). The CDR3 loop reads CASSQGSGIAGANVLTF. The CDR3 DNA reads TGTGCCAGCAGCCAAGGTTCGGGAATAGCTGGGGCCAACGTCCTGACTTTC.

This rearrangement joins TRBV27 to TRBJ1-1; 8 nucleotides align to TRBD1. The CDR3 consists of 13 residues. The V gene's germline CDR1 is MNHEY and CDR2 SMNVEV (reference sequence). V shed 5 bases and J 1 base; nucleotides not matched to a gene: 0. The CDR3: CASSGQGNTEAFF. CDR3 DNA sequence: TGTGCCAGCAGTGGACAGGGGAACACTGAAGCTTTCTTT.

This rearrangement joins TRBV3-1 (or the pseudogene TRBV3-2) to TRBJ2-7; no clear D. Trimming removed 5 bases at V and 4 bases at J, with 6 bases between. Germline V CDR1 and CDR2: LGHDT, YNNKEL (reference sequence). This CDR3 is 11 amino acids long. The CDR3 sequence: CASSWQYEQYF. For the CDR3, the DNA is TGTGCCAGCAGCTGGCAGTACGAGCAGTACTTC.